This entry concerns a single T cell receptor (beta chain). V dropped 0 bases and J dropped 6 bases, with 12 bases sitting between them. Germline V gene lookup returns CDR1 LGHDT and CDR2 YNNKEL (reference sequence). The CDR3 contains 15 residues. Clones were read by immunoSEQ multiplex PCR, and TCRdb kept only the in-frame ones, dropping some. The sample lists 80,000 to 95,000 clones, 85% occurring once. The data were obtained in a study of blood T cell repertoires in COVID-19. Looking at the study overall: Specimens from acute and convalescent COVID-19 originated in the United States, Italy and Spain.

The sequenced sample consisted of peripheral blood. The V gene is TRBV3-1 (or the pseudogene TRBV3-2), the J gene TRBJ2-1; weak D call: TRBD2 (6 bases). The clonotype originates from a man aged 80 or over with acute or convalescent COVID-19. DNA of the CDR3: TGTGCCAGCAGCCAAGATAGGCAGGGAGGCAATGAGCAGTTCTTC. This gives the protein CASSQDRQGGNEQFF.